The entry below describes one TCR beta chain. As yet, its antigen is unknown. The data are from a study of T cell responses to AZD1222 COVID-19 vaccine. Germline V lookup: CDR1 MDHEN, CDR2 SYDVKM. The CDR3 spans 11 residues. Trimming stripped 4 bases from V and 10 bases from J, with 10 bases between. Study results and limitations: Mostly white British, mostly female donors; authors suggested clonal diversity may be underestimated. Repertoire sampling occurred only after the peak T cell response. The study identified only a handful of AZD1222 recipients as seropositive at baseline.

Sequencing used immunoSEQ multiplex PCR; TCRdb keeps in-frame clones, though not all of them. In the table there are 65,000 to 80,000 clones, roughly 94% of which are singletons. This sample comprised peripheral blood, obtained on day 0 of MenACWY control vaccination. This receptor was taken from an adult in good health. J is TRBJ1-1 and V is TRBV28; possibly TRBD1 for D (5 bases). The CDR3: CASSYNGGAFF. As DNA, the CDR3 is TGTGCCAGCAGTTACAATGGGGGAGCTTTCTTT.